The 30 T cell receptor beta chains in this list originate from one sample, sequenced in a study of blood T cell repertoires in COVID-19. Generated by immunoSEQ multiplex PCR, the TCRdb table keeps only in-frame clones and is missing some. Here the sample spans around 250,000 clones, 82% being singletons. Source material: peripheral blood. Receptors were obtained from a woman younger than 35 with acute or convalescent COVID-19.

The chain couples TRBV27 to TRBJ1-5; 7 bases are shared with TRBD1. J was trimmed by 6 bases and V by 5 bases; bases with no gene match: 13. In germline, CDR1 is MNHEY, CDR2 SMNVEV (reference sequence). This CDR3 comprises 16 residues. CDR3 in DNA: TGTGCCAGCAGTGCGACTCAGGGGGTTTCTGGTCAGCCCCAGCATTTT. Its protein is CASSATQGVSGQPQHF.

CDR3 nucleotide sequence: TGTGCCAGCAGCCAAGCTCTGACAGGTTTAATGAGCTACACCTTC. Amino acid sequence: CASSQALTGLMSYTF. V is TRBV3-1 (or the pseudogene TRBV3-2) and J is TRBJ1-2; D perhaps matches TRBD1 (6 bases). Per the germline V gene, CDR1 is LGHDT and CDR2 is YNNKEL (reference sequence). Trimming stripped 1 base from V and 9 bases from J, with 18 bases between. This CDR3 region has 15 residues.

The V call is TRBV4-1, the J call TRBJ2-7; a weak D match, TRBD2 (6 bases). The CDR3 covers 13 residues. Germline V gives CDR1 MGHRA, CDR2 YSYEKL. The ends were cut back, 2 bases at V and 4 bases at J, with 9 bases in the middle. CDR3 region: CASSQTGVYEQYF. For the CDR3, the DNA is TGCGCCAGCAGCCAAACGGGAGTTTACGAGCAGTACTTC.

The genes are TRBV7-6 and TRBJ1-1; D perhaps matches TRBD1 (5 bases). V lost 5 bases and J 5 bases, leaving 18 bases between the germline ends. Germline V lookup: CDR1 SGHVS, CDR2 FNYEAQ. This CDR3 is built from 15 residues. CDR3 nucleotides: TGTGCCAGCAGCCCTGAGCGGGGGATGGGAACTGAAGCTTTCTTT. Its translation is CASSPERGMGTEAFF.

V and J are TRBV28 and TRBJ2-1; TRBD1 agrees at 7 bases. V trimming: 5 bases; J trimming: 9 bases; junction bases outside the gene matches: 13. This CDR3 is 15 amino acids long. Germline values: CDR1 MDHEN, CDR2 SYDVKM. DNA of the CDR3: TGTGCCAGCAGTCGCGGACAGGTTCACTACGGTGAGCAGTTCTTC. The encoded protein is CASSRGQVHYGEQFF.

V gene TRBV12-5 combines with J gene TRBJ2-7; 8 bases agree with TRBD2. The germline V gene has CDR1 LGHNT and CDR2 FRNRAP. V lost 1 base to trimming and J lost 3 bases; unmatched junction nucleotides: 5. The CDR3 is 15 amino acids. CDR3 protein: CASGLDPGGSYEQYF. Written as DNA, the CDR3 is TGTGCTAGTGGTTTGGACCCGGGGGGGAGCTACGAGCAGTACTTC.

The chain is built from TRBV18 and TRBJ1-4; TRBD1 might be the D (6 bases). V lost 5 bases and J 7 bases, leaving 11 bases between the germline ends. Germline V gene sequence: CDR1 KGHSH, CDR2 LQKENI. The CDR3 has 13 residues. The CDR3 coding sequence is TGTGCCAGCTCAACAGGGATGGGTGAAAAACTGTTTTTT. It codes for CASSTGMGEKLFF.

V and J are TRBV11-2 and TRBJ2-7; 8 bases agree with TRBD2. The CDR3 has 14 residues. The ends lost 5 bases at V and 2 bases at J; junction bases unmatched: 5. The germline V gene has CDR1 SGHAT and CDR2 FQNNGV. CDR3 bases: TGTGCCAGCAGCACTAGCGGTTTGACCTACGAGCAGTACTTC. It specifies CASSTSGLTYEQYF.

In this sample, this clone turned up a few times. V is TRBV28 and J is TRBJ1-2; no firm D call. This CDR3 contains 13 residues. The V end lost 6 bases, the J end lost 8 bases, and 16 bases lay between the germline ends. Looked up from germline, CDR1 is MDHEN and CDR2 is SYDVKM. CDR3 protein: CASSLPQAGGYTF. The CDR3 DNA reads as TGTGCCAGCAGCCTACCCCAGGCGGGGGGCTACACCTTC.

The chain recombines TRBV7-9 with TRBJ2-1, with 8 bases matching TRBD2. The CDR3 contains 17 residues. Looked up from germline, CDR1 is SEHNR and CDR2 is FQNEAQ (reference sequence). Germline trimming cut 1 base from V and 1 base from J; bases unmatched to any gene: 6. This CDR3 reads CASSLEASGFSYNEQFF. The CDR3 bases are TGTGCCAGCAGCTTAGAGGCTAGCGGGTTTTCCTACAATGAGCAGTTCTTC.

The genes are TRBV7-6 and TRBJ2-1, with D possibly being TRBD1 (6 bases). The germline V gene has CDR1 SGHVS and CDR2 FNYEAQ. V lost 1 base and J lost 7, with 14 bases in between. The CDR3 contains 15 residues. The CDR3 here is CASSLEQGIVNEQFF. DNA of the CDR3: TGTGCCAGCAGCTTAGAGCAGGGGATTGTGAATGAGCAGTTCTTC.

V and J are TRBV29-1 and TRBJ1-2; D remains unclear. This CDR3 comprises 11 residues. V gave up 1 base and J gave up 8 bases, with 8 bases separating them. Germline V gene data show CDR1 as SQVTM and CDR2 as ANQGSEA. The CDR3 DNA reads as TGCAGCGTTGAAGCCCAGTTGGGCTACACCTTC. Protein sequence: CSVEAQLGYTF. Filled out from reference TRBV29-1 and TRBJ1-2, the complete variable domain reads SAVISQKPSRDICQRGTSLTIQCQVDSQVTMMFWYRQQPGQSLTLIATANQGSEATYESGFVIDKFPISRPNLTFSTLTVSNMSPEDSSIYLCSVEAQLGYTFGSGTRLTVV.

This clone came up once. This chain joins TRBV29-1 and TRBJ1-2; D is unresolved. The V end was cut by 0 bases, the J end by 1 base, with 9 bases between. Germline CDR1 is SQVTM and CDR2 is ANQGSEA. This CDR3 spans 14 amino acids. This CDR3 is CSVEEEARNYGYTF. The CDR3 DNA sequence: TGCAGCGTTGAAGAAGAAGCCCGTAACTATGGCTACACCTTC.

The rearrangement links TRBV5-6 to TRBJ2-5, with 9 nucleotides matching TRBD1. V lost 9 bases, J lost 1 base, and 10 bases stayed unmatched. The CDR3 has 15 amino acids. CDR1 is SGHDT and CDR2 is YYEEEE in the germline V gene. CDR3 DNA sequence: TGTGCCACCAAAGGACAGGGGTTCACCCAAGAGACCCAGTACTTC. This codes for CATKGQGFTQETQYF.

The V call is TRBV5-6, the J call TRBJ2-3; the match to TRBD2 covers 8 bases. The V gene end was trimmed by 7 bases and the J gene end by 6 bases; junction bases not matched to a gene: 7. This CDR3 spans 13 amino acids. Germline-derived CDR1 and CDR2 are SGHDT and YYEEEE. CDR3 amino acids: CASRVIAGDTQYF. CDR3 bases: TGTGCCAGCCGGGTGATAGCGGGGGATACGCAGTATTTT.

In its sample, this clone was seen once. V is TRBV9 and J is TRBJ2-1; TRBD2 matches 9 bases. Looked up from germline, CDR1 is SGDLS and CDR2 is YYNGEE. Trimming took 3 bases from V and 7 from J; bases not matched to a gene: 5. CDR3 length: 14 amino acids. CDR3 DNA: TGTGCCAGCAGCGCCATGACTAGCGGTAATGAGCAGTTCTTC. Translated: CASSAMTSGNEQFF.

The gene calls are TRBV11-2 and TRBJ1-5; TRBD1 aligns across 7 bases. Losses at the gene ends were 4 bases for V and 0 bases for J; bases not matched to a gene: 3. The CDR3 consists of 15 residues. The germline V gene has CDR1 SGHAT and CDR2 FQNNGV. The CDR3 sequence is CASSSGGYSNQPQHF. In nucleotides, the CDR3 is TGTGCCAGCAGCTCAGGGGGTTATAGCAATCAGCCCCAGCATTTT.

The chain has TRBV5-6 and TRBJ2-5; D is undetermined. Germline-derived CDR1 and CDR2 are SGHDT and YYEEEE. The CDR3 runs to 12 residues. V lost 3 bases and J 4 bases, leaving 7 bases between the germline ends. The CDR3 region is CASSSLGETQYF. In DNA form, the CDR3 reads TGTGCCAGCAGCTCACTTGGAGAGACCCAGTACTTC.

This chain uses TRBV23-1 with TRBJ1-2, with 8 bases matching TRBD1. TRBV23-1 is assigned to the ORF class and has an uncertain function. Germline trimming cut 2 bases from V and 8 bases from J; bases unmatched to any gene: 19. The CDR3 is 18 residues long. In nucleotides, the CDR3 is TGCGCCAGCAGTCAAAGAATACATCGACAGGGGAGGTTTGGGGGCTACACCTTC. Translating gives CASSQRIHRQGRFGGYTF.

DNA for the CDR3: TGTGCCAGCAGTTTAAGTCGGGTCTATGGCTACACCTTC. It translates to CASSLSRVYGYTF. V and J are TRBV27 and TRBJ1-2; D gene unclear. CDR1 and CDR2 from the germline V gene are MNHEY and SMNVEV (reference sequence). The CDR3 extends over 13 amino acids. Trimming removed 2 bases from V and 4 bases from J, with 8 bases in between.

The genes are TRBV10-3 and TRBJ2-5; 7 bases fit TRBD1. The CDR3 consists of 15 residues. Germline V gives CDR1 ENHRY, CDR2 SYGVKD. After removal of 4 bases from V and 0 bases from J, the junction contained 5 bases not matched to a gene. The CDR3 sequence: CAISGLGQNQETQYF. CDR3 sequence (DNA): TGTGCCATCAGTGGGTTGGGACAGAACCAAGAGACCCAGTACTTC.

The chain couples TRBV2 to TRBJ2-6; TRBD1 aligns across 12 bases. The CDR3 consists of 16 residues. With V trimmed by 8 bases and J by 4 bases, 6 bases remained unmatched. CDR1 and CDR2 (germline): SNHLY, FYNNEI. The CDR3, as DNA: TGTGCCAGCTTGGGGACAGGGGGCGCCGGGGCCAACGTCCTGACTTTC. Its translation: CASLGTGGAGANVLTF.

CDR3 bases: TGTGCCAGTAGTTCGGGACTAGATTCCGCCAATGAGCAGTTCTTC. The encoded protein is CASSSGLDSANEQFF. The V and J genes are TRBV19 and TRBJ2-1; TRBD2 matches at 8 bases. V shed 5 bases and J 6 bases; nucleotides not matched to a gene: 9. This CDR3 is built from 15 residues. Germline V CDR1 and CDR2: LNHDA, SQIVND (reference sequence).

The gene calls are TRBV28 and TRBJ2-7; TRBD2 agrees at 8 bases. The CDR3 spans 16 residues. The germline V gene encodes CDR1 MDHEN and CDR2 SYDVKM. V shed 3 bases, J shed 3 bases, and the junction held 10 bases outside the gene matches. CDR3 coding DNA: TGTGCCAGCAGTTTGGGGGCTAGCGGGTTCATCTACGAGCAGTACTTC. Amino acids: CASSLGASGFIYEQYF.

This chain uses TRBV11-2 with TRBJ1-2, with D perhaps matching TRBD1 (6 bases). V was trimmed by 4 bases and J by 8 bases, leaving 17 bases between them. This CDR3 contains 14 residues. In germline, CDR1 is SGHAT, CDR2 FQNNGV. The CDR3 loop reads CASSSPQGRDGYTF. CDR3 DNA sequence: TGTGCCAGCAGCTCCCCTCAGGGGAGAGACGGCTACACCTTC.

The chain couples TRBV6-5 to TRBJ2-7; 8 bases agree with TRBD2. CDR1 and CDR2 from the germline V gene are MNHEY and SVGAGI. The J segment lost 4 bases and the V segment lost 7 bases, leaving 6 bases of the junction unmatched. This CDR3 has 13 residues. This CDR3 reads CASTGTSLYEQYF. CDR3 sequence (DNA): TGTGCCAGCACAGGGACTAGTCTGTACGAGCAGTACTTC.

CDR3 in amino acids: CASSLGTSGAGELFF. The CDR3 coding sequence is TGCGCCAGCAGCTTGGGGACTAGCGGTGCCGGGGAGCTGTTTTTT. J is TRBJ2-2 and V is TRBV5-1; 10 bases fit TRBD2. V lost 0 bases to trimming and J lost 6 bases; unmatched junction nucleotides: 2. This CDR3 comprises 15 residues. CDR1 and CDR2 (germline): SGHRS, YFSETQ.

V and J are TRBV27 and TRBJ2-3, with 12 bases matching TRBD2. CDR1 MNHEY and CDR2 SMNVEV come from the germline V gene (reference sequence). The V segment lost 1 base and the J segment 2 bases; nucleotides outside the gene matches: 10. CDR3 length equals 19 residues. The CDR3 DNA sequence: TGTGCCAGCAGTTTATTCCCTATAGGACTAGCGGGACTCACAGATACGCAGTATTTT. The encoded protein is CASSLFPIGLAGLTDTQYF.

This clone was observed once. The CDR3 sequence: CASSRMGTYTSGVTEAFF. CDR3 sequence (DNA): TGTGCCAGCAGCCGTATGGGGACTTACACTAGCGGTGTCACTGAAGCTTTCTTT. The V and J genes are TRBV7-2 and TRBJ1-1, with D perhaps matching TRBD1 (5 bases). V shed 5 bases and J shed 4 bases, with 26 bases lying between them. The CDR3 extends over 18 amino acids. Germline CDR1 is SGHTA and CDR2 is FQGNSA.

V gene TRBV6-2 or TRBV6-3 combines with J gene TRBJ2-5, with TRBD1 as a possible D gene (6 bases). There are 14 residues in the CDR3. Trimming removed 6 bases at V and 1 base at J, with 12 bases between. Germline V gene sequence: CDR1 MNHEY, CDR2 SVGEGT. The CDR3 protein is CASSGQLTQETQYF. The CDR3, as DNA: TGTGCCAGCAGCGGACAGTTAACCCAAGAGACCCAGTACTTC.